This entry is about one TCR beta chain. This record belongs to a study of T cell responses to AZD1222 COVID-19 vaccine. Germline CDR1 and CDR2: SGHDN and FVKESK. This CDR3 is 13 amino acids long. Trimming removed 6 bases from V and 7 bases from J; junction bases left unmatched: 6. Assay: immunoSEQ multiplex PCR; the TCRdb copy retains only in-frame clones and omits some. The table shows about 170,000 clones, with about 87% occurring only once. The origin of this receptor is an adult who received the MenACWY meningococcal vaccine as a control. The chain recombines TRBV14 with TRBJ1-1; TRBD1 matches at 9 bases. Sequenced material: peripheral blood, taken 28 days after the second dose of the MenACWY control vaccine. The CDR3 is CASSRQGVGEAFF. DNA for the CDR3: TGTGCCAGCAGTCGACAGGGGGTAGGTGAAGCTTTCTTT.